This T cell receptor (beta chain) derives from a study of shared clonotypes between healthy human individuals. Produced via immunoSEQ multiplex PCR; TCRdb's table is partial and in-frame only. The table shows millions of clones, with more than 80% occurring only once. V was pared by 0 bases and J by 3 bases, with 8 bases between. The CDR3 is 13 amino acids. The germline CDR1 and CDR2 sequences are GTSNPN and SVGIG (reference sequence). This clone was detected only once. The sample taken for sequencing was naive CD4+ T cells sorted from blood. Sample subset: CD45RA+ positively selected. The chain uses TRBV30 and TRBJ1-2; D gene unclear. The clonotype comes from a man aged 18 to 29 in good health. The chain's CDR3 is CAWSVRPHYGYTF. DNA of the CDR3: TGTGCCTGGAGTGTACGTCCACACTATGGCTACACCTTC.